This T cell receptor beta chain appears in the sequencing data of a study of cytomegalovirus exposure and HLA in healthy donors. Findings and limits, study-wide: Later on, a genetic analysis was performed. It linked a missense variant in DCLRE1C with V- and J-gene trimming of TCR beta.

PCR was performed using 60 Vbeta and 13 Jbeta primers. Here immunoSEQ multiplex PCR was the method, and the copy in TCRdb shows in-frame clones only, minus some. Here the sample spans roughly 97,000 clones, roughly two thirds being singletons. This clone was counted only a few times. Its antigen is unidentified. Healthy bone marrow donors made up the cohort. Germline CDR1 and CDR2: SQVTM and ANQGSEA. V dropped 6 bases and J dropped 7 bases, with 9 bases sitting between them. CDR3 length: 11 residues. This chain joins TRBV29-1 and TRBJ1-4; D ambiguous. Input material: PBMCs. The sequence was collected from a middle-aged man in good health and CMV-seronegative. Here the CDR3 reads CSVDTGEKLFF. For the CDR3, the DNA is TGCAGCGTCGACACTGGTGAAAAACTGTTTTTT.